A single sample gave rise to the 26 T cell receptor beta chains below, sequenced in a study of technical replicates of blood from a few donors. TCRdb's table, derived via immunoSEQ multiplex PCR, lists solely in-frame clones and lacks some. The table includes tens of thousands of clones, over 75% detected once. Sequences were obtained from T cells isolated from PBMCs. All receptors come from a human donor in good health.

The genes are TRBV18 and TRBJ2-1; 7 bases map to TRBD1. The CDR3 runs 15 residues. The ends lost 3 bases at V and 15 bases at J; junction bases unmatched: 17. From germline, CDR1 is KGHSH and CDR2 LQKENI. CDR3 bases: TGTGCCAGCTCACCCACTCATAGTCCGGGACAGTCGCTGTTCTTC. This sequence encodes CASSPTHSPGQSLFF.

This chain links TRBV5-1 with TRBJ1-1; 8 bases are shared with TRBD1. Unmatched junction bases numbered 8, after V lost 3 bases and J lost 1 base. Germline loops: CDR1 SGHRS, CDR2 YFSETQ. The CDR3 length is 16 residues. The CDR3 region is CASSSVRTGTNTEAFF. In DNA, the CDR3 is TGCGCCAGCAGCTCCGTCAGGACAGGGACGAACACTGAAGCTTTCTTT.

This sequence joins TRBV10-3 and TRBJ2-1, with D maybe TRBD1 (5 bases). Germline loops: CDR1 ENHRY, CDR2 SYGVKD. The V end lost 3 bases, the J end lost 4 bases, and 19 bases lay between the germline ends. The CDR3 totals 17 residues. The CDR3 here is CAISDLGREFGYNEQFF. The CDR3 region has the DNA TGTGCCATCAGTGACTTGGGCAGGGAATTTGGGTACAATGAGCAGTTCTTC.

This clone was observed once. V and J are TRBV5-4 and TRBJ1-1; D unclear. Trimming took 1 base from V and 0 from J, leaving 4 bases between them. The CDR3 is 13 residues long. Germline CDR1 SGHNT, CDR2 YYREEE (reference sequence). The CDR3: CASSLLVNTEAFF. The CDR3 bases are TGTGCCAGCAGCTTGTTAGTGAACACTGAAGCTTTCTTT.

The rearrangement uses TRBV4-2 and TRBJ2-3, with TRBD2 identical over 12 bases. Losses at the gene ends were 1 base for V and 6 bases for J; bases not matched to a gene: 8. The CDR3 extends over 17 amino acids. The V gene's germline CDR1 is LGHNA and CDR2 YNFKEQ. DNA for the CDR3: TGTGCCAGCAGCCAAGCTCTAGCGGGAGGGCCTACGGATACGCAGTATTTT. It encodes CASSQALAGGPTDTQYF.

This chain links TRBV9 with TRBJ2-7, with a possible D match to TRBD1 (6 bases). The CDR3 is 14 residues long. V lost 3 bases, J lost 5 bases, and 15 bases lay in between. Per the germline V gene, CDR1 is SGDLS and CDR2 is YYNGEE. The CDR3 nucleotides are TGTGCCAGCAGCGCAAGCACAGGGTACCACGAGCAGTACTTC. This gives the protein CASSASTGYHEQYF.

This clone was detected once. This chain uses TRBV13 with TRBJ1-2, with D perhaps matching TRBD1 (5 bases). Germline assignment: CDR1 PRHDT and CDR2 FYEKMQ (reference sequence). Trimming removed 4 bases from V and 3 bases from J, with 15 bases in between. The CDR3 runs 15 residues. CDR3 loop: CASSSPDWGDYGYTF. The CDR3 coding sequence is TGTGCCAGCAGCTCCCCTGACTGGGGGGACTATGGCTACACCTTC. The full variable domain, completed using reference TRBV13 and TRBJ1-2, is AAGVIQSPRHLIKEKRETATLKCYPIPRHDTVYWYQQGPGQDPQFLISFYEKMQSDKGSIPDRFSAQQFSDYHSELNMSSLELGDSALYFCASSSPDWGDYGYTFGSGTRLTVV.

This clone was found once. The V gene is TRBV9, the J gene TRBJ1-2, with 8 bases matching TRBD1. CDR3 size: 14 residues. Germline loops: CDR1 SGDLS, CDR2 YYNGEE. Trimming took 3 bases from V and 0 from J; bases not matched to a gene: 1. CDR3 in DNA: TGTGCCAGCAGCGCGACAGGGGCTAACTATGGCTACACCTTC. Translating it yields CASSATGANYGYTF. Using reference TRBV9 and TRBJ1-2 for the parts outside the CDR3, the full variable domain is DSGVTQTPKHLITATGQRVTLRCSPRSGDLSVYWYQQSLDQGLQFLIQYYNGEERAKGNILERFSAQQFPDLHSELNLSSLELGDSALYFCASSATGANYGYTFGSGTRLTVV.

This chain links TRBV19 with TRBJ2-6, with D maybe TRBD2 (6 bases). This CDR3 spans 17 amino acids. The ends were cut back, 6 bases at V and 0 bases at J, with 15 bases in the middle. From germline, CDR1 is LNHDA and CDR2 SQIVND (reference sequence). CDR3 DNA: TGTGCCAGTAGCCGGGCGGGACTGGCCTCTGGGGCCAACGTCCTGACTTTC. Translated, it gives CASSRAGLASGANVLTF.

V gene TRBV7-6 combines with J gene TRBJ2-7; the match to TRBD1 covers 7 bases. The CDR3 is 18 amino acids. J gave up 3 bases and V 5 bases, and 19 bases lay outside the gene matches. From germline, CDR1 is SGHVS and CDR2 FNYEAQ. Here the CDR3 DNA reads TGTGCCAGCAGCCCGACCCGAGGCGACAGGGCGCTACTCTACGAGCAGTACTTC. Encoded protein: CASSPTRGDRALLYEQYF.

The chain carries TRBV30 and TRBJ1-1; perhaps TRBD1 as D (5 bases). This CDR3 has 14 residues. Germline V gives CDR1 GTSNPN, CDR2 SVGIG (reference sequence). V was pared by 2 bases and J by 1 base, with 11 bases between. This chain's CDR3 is CAWSSGQGNTEAFF. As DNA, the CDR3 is TGTGCCTGGAGTAGTGGGCAGGGGAACACTGAAGCTTTCTTT.

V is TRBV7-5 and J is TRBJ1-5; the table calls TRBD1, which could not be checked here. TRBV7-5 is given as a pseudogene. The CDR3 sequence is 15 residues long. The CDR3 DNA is TGTGCCAGAAGCTTAGGAGCACAGCTCAATCAGCCCCAGCATTTT. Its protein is CARSLGAQLNQPQHF.

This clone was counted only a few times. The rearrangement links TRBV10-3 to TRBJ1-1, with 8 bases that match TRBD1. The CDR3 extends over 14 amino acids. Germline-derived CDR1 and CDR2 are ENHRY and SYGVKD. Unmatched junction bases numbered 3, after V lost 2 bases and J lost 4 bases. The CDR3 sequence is CAISEQGAITEAFF. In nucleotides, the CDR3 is TGTGCCATCAGTGAGCAGGGGGCGATCACTGAAGCTTTCTTT.

The CDR3 nucleotides read TGTGCCAGCAGCGTAGGACAGGGGGCCGCAGATACGCAGTATTTT. It is translated as CASSVGQGAADTQYF. The V gene is TRBV9, the J gene TRBJ2-3, with TRBD1 matching over 10 bases. This CDR3 is built from 15 residues. Germline loops: CDR1 SGDLS, CDR2 YYNGEE. V lost 0 bases to trimming and J lost 4 bases; unmatched junction nucleotides: 2.

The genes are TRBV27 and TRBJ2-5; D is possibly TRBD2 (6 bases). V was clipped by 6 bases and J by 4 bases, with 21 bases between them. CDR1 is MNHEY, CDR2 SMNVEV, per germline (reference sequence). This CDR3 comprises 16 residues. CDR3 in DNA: TGTGCCAGCAGCCCCTACGGGGTGGGAGCGGGAGAGACCCAGTACTTC. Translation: CASSPYGVGAGETQYF.

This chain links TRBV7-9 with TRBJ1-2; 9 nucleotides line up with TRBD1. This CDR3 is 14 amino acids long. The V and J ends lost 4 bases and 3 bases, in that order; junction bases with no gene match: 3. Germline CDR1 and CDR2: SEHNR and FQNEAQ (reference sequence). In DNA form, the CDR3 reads TGTGCCAGCAGCTCACAGGGGGCAGACTATGGCTACACCTTC. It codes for CASSSQGADYGYTF.

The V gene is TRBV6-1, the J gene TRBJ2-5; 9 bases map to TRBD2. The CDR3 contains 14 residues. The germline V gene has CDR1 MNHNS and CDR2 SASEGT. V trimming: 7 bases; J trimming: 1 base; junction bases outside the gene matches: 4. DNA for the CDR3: TGTGCCAGCACCAGCGGGAGGACCCAAGAGACCCAGTACTTC. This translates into CASTSGRTQETQYF.

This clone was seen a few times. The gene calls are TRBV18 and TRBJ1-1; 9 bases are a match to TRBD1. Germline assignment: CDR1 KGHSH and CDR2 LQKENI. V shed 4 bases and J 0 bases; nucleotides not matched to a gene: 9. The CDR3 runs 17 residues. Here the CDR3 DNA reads TGTGCCAGCTCACTTGGACAGGGGTCTGGAATGAACACTGAAGCTTTCTTT. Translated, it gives CASSLGQGSGMNTEAFF.

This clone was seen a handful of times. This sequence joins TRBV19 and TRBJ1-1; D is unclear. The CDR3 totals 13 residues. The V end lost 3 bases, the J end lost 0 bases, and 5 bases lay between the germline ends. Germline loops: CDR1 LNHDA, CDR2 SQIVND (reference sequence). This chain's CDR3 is CASSISVNTEAFF. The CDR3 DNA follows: TGTGCCAGTAGTATTTCCGTGAACACTGAAGCTTTCTTT.

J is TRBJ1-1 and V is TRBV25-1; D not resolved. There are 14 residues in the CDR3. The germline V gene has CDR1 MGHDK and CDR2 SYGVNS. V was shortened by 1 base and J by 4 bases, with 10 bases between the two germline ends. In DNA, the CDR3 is TGTGCCAGCAGTGAATTGGCGCGGTCCACTGAAGCTTTCTTT. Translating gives CASSELARSTEAFF.

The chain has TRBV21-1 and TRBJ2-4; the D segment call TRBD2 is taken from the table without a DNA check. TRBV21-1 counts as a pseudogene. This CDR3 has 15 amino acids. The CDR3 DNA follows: TGTGCCAGCAGCAAGCCCCGGAGGAACAAAAACATTCAGTACTTC. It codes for CASSKPRRNKNIQYF.

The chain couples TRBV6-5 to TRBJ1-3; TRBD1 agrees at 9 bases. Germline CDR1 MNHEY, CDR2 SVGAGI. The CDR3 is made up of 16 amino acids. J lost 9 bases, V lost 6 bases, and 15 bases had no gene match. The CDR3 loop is CASSYGPGQGLSTIYF. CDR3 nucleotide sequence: TGTGCCAGCAGCTACGGCCCGGGACAGGGTCTAAGCACCATATATTTT.

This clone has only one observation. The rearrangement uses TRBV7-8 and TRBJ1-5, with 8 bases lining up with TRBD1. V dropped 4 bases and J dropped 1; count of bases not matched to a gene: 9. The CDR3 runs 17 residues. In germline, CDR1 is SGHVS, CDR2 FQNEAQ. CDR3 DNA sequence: TGTGCCAGCAGCTACCGGACAGGGAAGGGGAGCAATCAGCCCCAGCATTTT. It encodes CASSYRTGKGSNQPQHF.

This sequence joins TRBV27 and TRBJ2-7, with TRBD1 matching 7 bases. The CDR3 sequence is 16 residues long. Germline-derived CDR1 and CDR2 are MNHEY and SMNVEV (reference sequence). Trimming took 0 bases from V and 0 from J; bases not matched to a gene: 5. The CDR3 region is CASSLSKGQISYEQYF. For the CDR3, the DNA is TGTGCCAGCAGTTTATCGAAGGGACAGATCTCCTACGAGCAGTACTTC.

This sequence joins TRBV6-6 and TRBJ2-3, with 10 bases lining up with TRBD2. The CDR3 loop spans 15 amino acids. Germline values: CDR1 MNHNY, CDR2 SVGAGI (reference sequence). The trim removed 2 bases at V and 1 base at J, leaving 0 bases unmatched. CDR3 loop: CASSYLAGGTDTQYF. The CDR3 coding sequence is TGTGCCAGCAGTTACCTAGCGGGAGGCACAGATACGCAGTATTTT.

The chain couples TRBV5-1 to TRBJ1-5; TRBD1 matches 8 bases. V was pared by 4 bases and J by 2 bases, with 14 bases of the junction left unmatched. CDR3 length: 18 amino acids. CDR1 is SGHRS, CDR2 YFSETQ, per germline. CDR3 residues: CASSPPPTGEEGNQPQHF. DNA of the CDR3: TGCGCCAGCAGCCCTCCCCCGACAGGGGAGGAGGGCAATCAGCCCCAGCATTTT.